Following are 16 T cell receptor beta chains from one sample sequenced in a study of blood T cells in healthy people across ages. A J-beta primer mix and a sample-barcoded 5' primer were used in a second PCR of about 6 to 12 cycles. MiXCR, run by TCRdb on the 5' RACE reads, gives a single entry per CDR3 protein. The sample shows 700,000 to 950,000 distinct CDR3 sequences, roughly 45% of them seen only once. The sequenced material came from blood. These receptors all stem from a woman in her fifties or sixties in good health.

V gene TRBV20-1 combines with J gene TRBJ2-7; 10 bases line up with TRBD2. Germline-derived CDR1 and CDR2 are DFQATT and SNEGSKA (reference sequence). Unmatched junction bases numbered 21, after V lost 3 bases and J lost 7 bases. The length of the CDR3 is 18 residues. CDR3 bases: TGCAGTGCTAGCGAACTAGCGGGACTCCGCCTCTCCTACAATGAGCAGTACTTC. Translation gives CSASELAGLRLSYNEQYF.

This clonotype has more than one count but fewer than ten. V usage is TRBV29-1 and J usage is TRBJ1-1, with 10 nucleotides matching TRBD1. Unmatched junction bases numbered 6, after V lost 3 bases and J lost 2 bases. Per germline, CDR1 SQVTM and CDR2 ANQGSEA. This CDR3 contains 15 residues. The CDR3 loop reads CSVEPRDRGNTEAFF. CDR3 nucleotide sequence: TGCAGCGTTGAGCCTCGGGACAGGGGAAACACTGAAGCTTTCTTT.

The CDR3 loop reads CSARSYQETQYF. The DNA of the CDR3 is TGCAGTGCTAGATCCTACCAAGAGACCCAGTACTTC. V is TRBV20-1 and J is TRBJ2-5; D is uncertain. The CDR3 extends over 12 amino acids. Deletions cut 2 bases from V and 0 bases from J, with 4 bases between. Germline V lookup: CDR1 DFQATT, CDR2 SNEGSKA (reference sequence).

This rearrangement joins TRBV12-3 or TRBV12-4 to TRBJ1-2; D is unclear. Trimming took 3 bases from V and 12 from J, leaving 17 bases between them. The CDR3 totals 13 residues. CDR3: CASSFGNRDDDTF. As DNA, the CDR3 is TGTGCCAGCAGTTTCGGAAATCGTGATGACGACACCTTC.

In regard to this clonotype: One end of the junction varies from germline; a read error may be responsible. V is TRBV7-2 and J is TRBJ2-7; D not resolved. Germline values: CDR1 SGHTA, CDR2 FQGNSA. This CDR3 comprises 13 residues. CDR3 DNA sequence: TGTGCCAACAGCTTAAAGGGCTCCTACGAGCAGTACTTC. Protein product: CANSLKGSYEQYF.

The rearrangement links TRBV10-2 to TRBJ2-2; D remains ambiguous. This CDR3 is built from 15 residues. CDR1 WSHSY and CDR2 SAAADI come from the germline V gene. The V end was cut by 0 bases, the J end by 6 bases, with 11 bases between. The CDR3 region has the DNA TGCGCCAGCAGTGAGTCCACGGGCCGTGCCGGGGAGCTGTTTTTT. Amino acids: CASSESTGRAGELFF.

This chain joins TRBV28 and TRBJ2-1; no clear D gene. V lost 9 bases and J 0 bases, leaving 15 bases between the germline ends. Germline CDR1 is MDHEN and CDR2 is SYDVKM. The CDR3 is 15 residues long. The DNA for the CDR3 is TGTGCCAGTAAGGTAGTCACGAGCTCCTACAATGAGCAGTTCTTC. Its protein product is CASKVVTSSYNEQFF.

This clonotype was seen a few times. The chain uses TRBV6-2 or TRBV6-3 and TRBJ2-7, with 7 bases lining up with TRBD2. In germline, CDR1 is MNHEY, CDR2 SVGEGT. V dropped 0 bases and J dropped 5; count of bases not matched to a gene: 13. This CDR3 spans 17 amino acids. CDR3 bases: TGTGCCAGCAGTTACTCATTTAACGCGGGAGACACCCACGAGCAGTACTTC. Amino acids: CASSYSFNAGDTHEQYF.

In its sample, this clonotype was seen many times. The chain is built from TRBV3-1 and TRBJ2-1; perhaps TRBD1 as D (6 bases). CDR1 LGHDT and CDR2 YNNKEL come from the germline V gene (reference sequence). The CDR3 totals 15 residues. Trimming pared 0 bases from V and 2 bases from J, leaving 8 bases between. CDR3 sequence: CASSQERGTYNEQFF. In DNA form, the CDR3 reads TGTGCCAGCAGCCAAGAAAGGGGGACCTACAATGAGCAGTTCTTC.

This clonotype has a handful of counts. The chain joins TRBV28 to TRBJ2-1, with a tentative D call TRBD1 (5 bases). Trimming pared 1 base from V and 5 bases from J, leaving 15 bases between. Germline assignment: CDR1 MDHEN and CDR2 SYDVKM. The CDR3 spans 16 residues. The CDR3 protein is CASSLFGQGRDNEQFF. The CDR3 DNA reads as TGTGCCAGCAGTTTATTCGGGCAGGGAAGGGACAATGAGCAGTTCTTC.

In the case of this clonotype: This may stem from a read error, because a much larger clone lies one nucleotide away. The V call is TRBV12-3 or TRBV12-4, the J call TRBJ1-2; no definite D call. The CDR3 is 14 residues long. The CDR3 sequence: CAGSLSGVGGGYTF. The CDR3 bases are TGTGCCGGCAGTTTATCTGGGGTAGGAGGGGGCTACACCTTC.

The rearrangement links TRBV20-1 to TRBJ2-1; 10 bases fit TRBD1. The CDR3 is made up of 16 amino acids. CDR1 is DFQATT and CDR2 is SNEGSKA in the germline V gene (reference sequence). The J segment lost 2 bases and the V segment lost 5 bases, leaving 9 bases of the junction unmatched. The CDR3 region has the DNA TGCAGTGCTCAGGGAGGGACAGGGGTCGCCTACAATGAGCAGTTCTTC. Its protein is CSAQGGTGVAYNEQFF.

The chain recombines TRBV14 with TRBJ1-6, with TRBD1 as a possible D gene (5 bases). The CDR3 consists of 16 residues. Deletions cut 4 bases from V and 0 bases from J, with 10 bases between. Germline V lookup: CDR1 SGHDN, CDR2 FVKESK. CDR3 bases: TGTGCCAGCAGCCGGGACGGCAACTCCTATAATTCACCCCTCCACTTT. The encoded protein is CASSRDGNSYNSPLHF.

This chain's CDR3 is CASSFSGSRGQYF. The CDR3 DNA reads as TGTGCCAGCAGCTTTAGCGGGAGCCGCGGGCAGTACTTC. The chain joins TRBV7-2 to TRBJ2-4; 9 bases fit TRBD2. Unmatched junction bases numbered 7, after V lost 3 bases and J lost 13 bases. Per the germline V gene, CDR1 is SGHTA and CDR2 is FQGNSA. This CDR3 is 13 amino acids long.

This clonotype was found a few times. The chain uses TRBV25-1 and TRBJ2-1; D gene uncertain. CDR1 and CDR2 (germline): MGHDK, SYGVNS. The length of the CDR3 is 13 residues. V lost 7 bases and J lost 8, with 15 bases in between. The CDR3 bases are TGTGCCAGCACCACAACATGGAGCGATGAGCAGTTCTTC. Protein sequence: CASTTTWSDEQFF.

This clonotype has at least ten counts. The V and J genes are TRBV20-1 and TRBJ2-1; the D is unclear. V lost 3 bases to trimming and J lost 7 bases, with 7 bases between them. The CDR3 consists of 11 residues. CDR1 and CDR2 (germline): DFQATT, SNEGSKA (reference sequence). The CDR3 protein is CSASRWNEQFF. DNA for the CDR3: TGCAGTGCTAGCCGGTGGAATGAGCAGTTCTTC.